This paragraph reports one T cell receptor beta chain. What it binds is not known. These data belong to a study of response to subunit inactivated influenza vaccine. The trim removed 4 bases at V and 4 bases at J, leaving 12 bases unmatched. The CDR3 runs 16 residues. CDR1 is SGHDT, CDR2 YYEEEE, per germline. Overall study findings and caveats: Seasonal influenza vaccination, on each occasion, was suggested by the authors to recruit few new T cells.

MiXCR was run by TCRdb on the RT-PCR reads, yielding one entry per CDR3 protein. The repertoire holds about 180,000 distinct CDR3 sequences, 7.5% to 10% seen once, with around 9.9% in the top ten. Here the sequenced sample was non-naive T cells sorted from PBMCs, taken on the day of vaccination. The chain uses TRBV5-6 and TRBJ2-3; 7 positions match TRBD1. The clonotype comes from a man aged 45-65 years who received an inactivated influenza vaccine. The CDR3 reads CASSIGTARNADTQYF. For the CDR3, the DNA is TGTGCCAGCAGCATAGGGACAGCGCGGAACGCAGATACGCAGTATTTT. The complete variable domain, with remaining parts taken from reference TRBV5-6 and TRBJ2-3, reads DAGVTQSPTHLIKTRGQQVTLRCSPKSGHDTVSWYQQALGQGPQFIFQYYEEEERQRGNFPDRFSGHQFPNYSSELNVNALLLGDSALYLCASSIGTARNADTQYFGPGTRLTVL.